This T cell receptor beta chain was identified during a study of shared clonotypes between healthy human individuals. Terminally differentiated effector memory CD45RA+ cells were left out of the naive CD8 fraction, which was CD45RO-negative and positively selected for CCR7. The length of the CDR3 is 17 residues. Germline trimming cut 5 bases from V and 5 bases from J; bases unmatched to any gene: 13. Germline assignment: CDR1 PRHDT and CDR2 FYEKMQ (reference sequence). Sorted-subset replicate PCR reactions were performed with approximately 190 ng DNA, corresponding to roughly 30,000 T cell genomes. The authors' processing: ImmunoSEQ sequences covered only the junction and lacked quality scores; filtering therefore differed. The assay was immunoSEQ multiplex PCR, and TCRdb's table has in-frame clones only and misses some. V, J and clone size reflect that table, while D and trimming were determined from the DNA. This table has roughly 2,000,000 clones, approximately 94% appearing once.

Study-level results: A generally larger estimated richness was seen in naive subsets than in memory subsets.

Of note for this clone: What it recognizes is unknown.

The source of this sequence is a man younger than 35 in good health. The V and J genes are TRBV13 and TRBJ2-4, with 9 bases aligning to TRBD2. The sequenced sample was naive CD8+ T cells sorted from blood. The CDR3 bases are TGTGCCAGCAGCCCGTTTAAGGCGGGGGGGCTCGAAAACATTCAGTACTTC. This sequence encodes CASSPFKAGGLENIQYF. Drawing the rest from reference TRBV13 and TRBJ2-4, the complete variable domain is AAGVIQSPRHLIKEKRETATLKCYPIPRHDTVYWYQQGPGQDPQFLISFYEKMQSDKGSIPDRFSAQQFSDYHSELNMSSLELGDSALYFCASSPFKAGGLENIQYFGAGTRLSVL.